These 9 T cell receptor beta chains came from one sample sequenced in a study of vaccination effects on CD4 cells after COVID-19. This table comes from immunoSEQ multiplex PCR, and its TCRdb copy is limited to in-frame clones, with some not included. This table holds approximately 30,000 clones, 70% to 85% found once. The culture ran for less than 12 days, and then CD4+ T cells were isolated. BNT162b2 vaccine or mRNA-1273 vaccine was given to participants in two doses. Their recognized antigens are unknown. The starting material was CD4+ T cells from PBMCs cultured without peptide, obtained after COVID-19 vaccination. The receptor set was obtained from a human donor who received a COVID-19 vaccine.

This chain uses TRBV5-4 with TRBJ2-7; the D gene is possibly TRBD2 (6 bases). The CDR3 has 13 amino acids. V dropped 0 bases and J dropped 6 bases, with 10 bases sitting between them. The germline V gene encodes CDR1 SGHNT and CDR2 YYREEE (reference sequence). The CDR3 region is CASSLDTSLEQYF. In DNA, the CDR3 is TGTGCCAGCAGCTTGGATACTAGCCTCGAGCAGTACTTC.

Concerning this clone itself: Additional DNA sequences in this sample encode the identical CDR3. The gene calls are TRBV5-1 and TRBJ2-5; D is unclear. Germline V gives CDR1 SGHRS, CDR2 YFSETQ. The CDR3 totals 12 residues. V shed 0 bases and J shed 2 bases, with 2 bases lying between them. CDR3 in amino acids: CASSLGQETQYF. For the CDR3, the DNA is TGCGCCAGCAGCTTGGGGCAAGAGACCCAGTACTTC. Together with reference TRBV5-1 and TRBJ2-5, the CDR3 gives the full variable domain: KAGVTQTPRYLIKTRGQQVTLSCSPISGHRSVSWYQQTPGQGLQFLFEYFSETQRNKGNFPGRFSGRQFSNSRSEMNVSTLELGDSALYLCASSLGQETQYFGPGTRLLVL.

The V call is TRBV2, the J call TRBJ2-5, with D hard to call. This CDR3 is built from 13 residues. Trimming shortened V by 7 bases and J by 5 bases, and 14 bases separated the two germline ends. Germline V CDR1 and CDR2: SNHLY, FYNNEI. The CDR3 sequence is CASTPRTFETQYF. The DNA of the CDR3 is TGTGCCAGCACCCCCCGCACGTTCGAGACCCAGTACTTC.

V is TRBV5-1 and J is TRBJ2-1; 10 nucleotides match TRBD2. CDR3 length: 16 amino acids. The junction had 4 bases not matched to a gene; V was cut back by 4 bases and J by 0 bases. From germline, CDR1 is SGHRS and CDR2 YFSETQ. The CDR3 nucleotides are TGCGCCAGCAGCCGTAGCGGGGGGAGCTCCTACAATGAGCAGTTCTTC. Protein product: CASSRSGGSSYNEQFF.

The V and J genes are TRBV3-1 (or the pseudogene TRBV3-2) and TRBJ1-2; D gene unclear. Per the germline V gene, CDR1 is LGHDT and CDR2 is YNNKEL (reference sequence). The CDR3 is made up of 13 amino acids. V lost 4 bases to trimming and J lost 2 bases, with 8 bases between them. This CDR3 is CASSPDGNYGYTF. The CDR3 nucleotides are TGTGCCAGCAGCCCGGACGGCAACTATGGCTACACCTTC.

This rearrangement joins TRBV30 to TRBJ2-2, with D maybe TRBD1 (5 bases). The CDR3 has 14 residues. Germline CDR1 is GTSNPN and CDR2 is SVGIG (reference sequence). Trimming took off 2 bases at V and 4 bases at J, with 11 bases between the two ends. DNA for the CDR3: TGTGCCTGGAGTTCCAGGGATGGCACCGGGGAGCTGTTTTTT. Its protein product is CAWSSRDGTGELFF.

The CDR3 here is CASSEASASISYEQYF. The CDR3 DNA sequence: TGTGCCAGCAGTGAAGCTTCGGCTAGCATCTCCTACGAGCAGTACTTC. The V and J genes are TRBV25-1 and TRBJ2-7, with a possible D match to TRBD2 (5 bases). The CDR3 loop spans 16 amino acids. Germline lookup yields CDR1 MGHDK and CDR2 SYGVNS. V was cut by 2 bases and J by 0 bases, with 14 bases left in between.

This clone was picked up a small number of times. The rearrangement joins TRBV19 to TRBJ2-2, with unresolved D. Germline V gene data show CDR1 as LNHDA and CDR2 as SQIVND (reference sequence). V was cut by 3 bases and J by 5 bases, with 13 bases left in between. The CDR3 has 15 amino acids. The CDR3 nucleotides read TGTGCCAGTAGTATTGTTAGCTCTGGGACCGGGGAGCTGTTTTTT. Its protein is CASSIVSSGTGELFF.

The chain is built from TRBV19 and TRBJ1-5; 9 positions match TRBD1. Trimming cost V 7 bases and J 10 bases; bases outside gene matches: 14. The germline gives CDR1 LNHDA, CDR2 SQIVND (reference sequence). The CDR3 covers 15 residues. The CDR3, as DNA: TGTGCCAGTAAACCGGGACAGGGTTTTTTGGGTCCCCAGCATTTT. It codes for CASKPGQGFLGPQHF.